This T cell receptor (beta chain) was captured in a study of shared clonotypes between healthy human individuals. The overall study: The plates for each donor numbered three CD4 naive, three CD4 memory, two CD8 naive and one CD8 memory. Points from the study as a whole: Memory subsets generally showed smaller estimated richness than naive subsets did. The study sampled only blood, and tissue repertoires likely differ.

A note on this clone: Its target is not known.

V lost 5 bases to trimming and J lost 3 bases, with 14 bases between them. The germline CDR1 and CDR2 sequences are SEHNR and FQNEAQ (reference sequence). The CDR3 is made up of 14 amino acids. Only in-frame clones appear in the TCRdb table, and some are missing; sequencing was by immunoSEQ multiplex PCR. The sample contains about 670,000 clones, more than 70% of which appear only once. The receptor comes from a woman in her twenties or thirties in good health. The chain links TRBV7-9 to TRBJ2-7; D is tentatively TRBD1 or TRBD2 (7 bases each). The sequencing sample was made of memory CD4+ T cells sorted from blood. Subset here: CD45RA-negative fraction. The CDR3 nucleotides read TGTGCCAGCAGCAGGGGGCCTAGCGGCTACGAGCAGTACTTC. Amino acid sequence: CASSRGPSGYEQYF.